This T cell receptor (beta chain) was identified during a study of T cell changes during pregnancy in multiple sclerosis. V lost 4 bases and J lost 3, with 20 bases in between. The V gene's germline CDR1 is MNHNS and CDR2 SASEGT. The CDR3 is 17 residues long. Profiling relied on immunoSEQ multiplex PCR, and the TCRdb table lists in-frame clones only, not all of them. Here the sample spans approximately 100,000 clones, around 93% being singletons. This material consisted of peripheral blood, taken after pregnancy. This receptor was identified in a female donor with multiple sclerosis, enrolled in a pregnancy study. This chain connects TRBV6-1 to TRBJ2-3; possibly TRBD2 for D (6 bases). In DNA, the CDR3 is TGTGCCAGCAGTGGACTAACCGGGACTCTGAGTACAGATACGCAGTATTTT. Its translation is CASSGLTGTLSTDTQYF.